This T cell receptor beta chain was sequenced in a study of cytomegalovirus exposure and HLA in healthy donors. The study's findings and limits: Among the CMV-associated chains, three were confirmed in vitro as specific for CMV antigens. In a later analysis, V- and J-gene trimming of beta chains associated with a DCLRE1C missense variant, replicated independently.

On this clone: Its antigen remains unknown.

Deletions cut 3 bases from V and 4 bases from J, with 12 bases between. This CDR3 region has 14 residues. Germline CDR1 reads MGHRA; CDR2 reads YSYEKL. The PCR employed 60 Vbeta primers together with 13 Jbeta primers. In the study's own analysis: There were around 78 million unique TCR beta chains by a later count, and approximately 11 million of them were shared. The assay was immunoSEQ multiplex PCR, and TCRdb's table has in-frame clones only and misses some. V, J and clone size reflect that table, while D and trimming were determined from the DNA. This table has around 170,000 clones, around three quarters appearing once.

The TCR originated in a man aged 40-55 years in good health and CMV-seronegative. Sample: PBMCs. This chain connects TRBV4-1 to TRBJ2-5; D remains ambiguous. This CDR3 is CASSQGFWAETQYF. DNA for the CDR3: TGCGCCAGCAGCCAGGGCTTTTGGGCAGAGACCCAGTACTTC.